Listed below are T cell receptor beta chains from one sample, sequenced in a study of vaccination and CD4 T cells after COVID-19. TCRdb analysed the PCR reads with MiXCR anew, one entry per CDR3 protein. Here the sample spans 9,500 to 15,000 distinct CDR3 sequences, about two thirds being singletons. Antigens for these TCRs are unknown. The sequencing sample was made of CD4+ T cells from blood, cultured in vitro. The source is a human donor who had recovered from COVID-19. The CDR3 runs from the conserved cysteine through the conserved F or W. A D gene is named only where the DNA matches it firmly. The size of a clone is reported for some rows only, either as once, few or many, or as a class for expanded clones.

CDR3nt,CDR3aa,j_gene,abundance,v_gene,d_gene
TGCGCCAGCAGCGGACAGGGGCAAGAGACCCAGTACTTC,CASSGQGQETQYF,TRBJ2-5,-,TRBV5-1,TRBD1
TGCAGTGCACTCGACAGTACTAAGATCAATCAGCCCCAGCATTTT,CSALDSTKINQPQHF,TRBJ1-5,few,TRBV20-1,-
TGTGCCAGCAGTTCCCACAGGGGAACGAACACTGAAGCTTTCTTT,CASSSHRGTNTEAFF,TRBJ1-1,-,TRBV6-5,TRBD1
TGTGCCAGCAGTCAACCCCGGGACAGGGGGCGGGAGGGCAATCAGCCCCAGCATTTT,CASSQPRDRGREGNQPQHF,TRBJ1-5,few,TRBV28,TRBD1
TGTGCCATCAGTGCCGAGGCGGAGAACCCGCCTACTTTT,CAISAEAENPPTF,TRBJ1-6,-,TRBV10-3,-
TGCGCCAGCAGCCAAGGATGGACAGAACTAAATTCACCCCTCCACTTT,CASSQGWTELNSPLHF,TRBJ1-6,medium-sized,TRBV4-1,-
TGTGCCAGCAGCGACGACAGGATCTATGGCTACACCTTC,CASSDDRIYGYTF,TRBJ1-2,-,TRBV11-2,-
TGTGCCAGCAGCTTAGATACGGGAAGGAATGAGCAGTTCTTC,CASSLDTGRNEQFF,TRBJ2-1,-,TRBV7-2,-
TGTGCCAGTAGTATACGGACAGGGCCCCAAAAGACCCAGTACTTC,CASSIRTGPQKTQYF,TRBJ2-5,once,TRBV19,TRBD1
TGTGCCAGCAGCGGGATAAGAATCACCGGGGAGCTGTTTTTT,CASSGIRITGELFF,TRBJ2-2,-,TRBV11-3,-
TGTGCCACCAGCAGTGAGGGGGGACTGTTTTTT,CATSSEGGLFF,TRBJ1-4,-,TRBV15,-
TGCGCCAGCAGCCCGGGATATACGGAGACCCAGTACTTC,CASSPGYTETQYF,TRBJ2-5,-,TRBV5-1,-
TGTGCCAGTAGTATCATCACCGGGACAGGCAATGAGCAGTTCTTC,CASSIITGTGNEQFF,TRBJ2-1,few,TRBV19,TRBD1
TGTGCCAGCAGCCCTCGGACAAAGGCAGAGACCCAGTACTTC,CASSPRTKAETQYF,TRBJ2-5,-,TRBV28,-
TGTGCCAGCAGCTTGGACAGGGAGAGGAGTACTGAAGCTTTCTTT,CASSLDRERSTEAFF,TRBJ1-1,-,TRBV11-2,TRBD1
TGCAGTGCTAGAGCAGCGGCAAATCAGCCCCAGCATTTT,CSARAAANQPQHF,TRBJ1-5,few,TRBV20-1,-
TGTGCCAGCAGTTCCCAGGGGGCAACCGGGGAGCTGTTTTTT,CASSSQGATGELFF,TRBJ2-2,few,TRBV6-5,TRBD1
TGTGCCAGCAGCTTGGCGGATGGTACAGATACGCAGTATTTT,CASSLADGTDTQYF,TRBJ2-3,-,TRBV7-9,-
TGTGCCAGCAGTAGGGACTCAGGGGGCGAGACCCAGTACTTC,CASSRDSGGETQYF,TRBJ2-5,-,TRBV12-3/TRBV12-4,TRBD1
TGTGCCAGCCACGGGGGGCGCGGGGACGAGCAGTACTTC,CASHGGRGDEQYF,TRBJ2-7,-,TRBV28,-
TGTGCCAGCAGTTTAGTTAGGGGCAATGAGCAGTTCTTC,CASSLVRGNEQFF,TRBJ2-1,-,TRBV12-3/TRBV12-4,-
TGTGCCACTGTGACCGGGACTAGCGGGAAGGAGCAGTACTTC,CATVTGTSGKEQYF,TRBJ2-7,-,TRBV28,TRBD2
TGCAGTGCTGCTGACAGGGGGCGGGTGACAGATACGCAGTATTTT,CSAADRGRVTDTQYF,TRBJ2-3,few,TRBV20-1,TRBD1
TGTGCCAGCAGCGCAACCACTAGCCCCAACCTTCACGAGCAGTACTTC,CASSATTSPNLHEQYF,TRBJ2-7,few,TRBV7-8,-
TGTGCCAGCAGTCCAACCGGTCGGGGAGGAGGAAACACCATATATTTT,CASSPTGRGGGNTIYF,TRBJ1-3,-,TRBV28,-
TGTGCCAGCAGCTTGAGCGGGGGCGCGAGTGAAGCTTTCTTT,CASSLSGGASEAFF,TRBJ1-1,-,TRBV7-9,-
TGTGCCAGCAGCTTAACGGCCTCTGGTCTCTACGAGCAGTACTTC,CASSLTASGLYEQYF,TRBJ2-7,-,TRBV7-3,-
TGTGCCAGCAGTGGCAGGGCGGCCACCGGGGAGCTGTTTTTT,CASSGRAATGELFF,TRBJ2-2,-,TRBV6-1,-
TGTGCCAGCAGAGAGAGGGGGGGTGGCAATCAGCCCCAGCATTTT,CASRERGGGNQPQHF,TRBJ1-5,few,TRBV2,-
TGTGCCAGCAGCTTACGCAGCTCGGGTCAGCCCCAGCATTTT,CASSLRSSGQPQHF,TRBJ1-5,few,TRBV27,-
TGTGCCATCAGTGGGGGACAGGGTGGCGCCGGCTATGGCTACACCTTC,CAISGGQGGAGYGYTF,TRBJ1-2,few,TRBV10-3,TRBD1
TGCAGTGCTAGAGTTCAACAGGTGTATAGCTACACCTTC,CSARVQQVYSYTF,TRBJ1-2,-,TRBV20-1,-
TGTGCCTGGATAGACGGGAGTTCCTACAATGAGCAGTTCTTC,CAWIDGSSYNEQFF,TRBJ2-1,medium-sized,TRBV30,-
TGCGCCAGCAGTCGTGGACTAGCGGGGGCCAATGAGCAGTTCTTC,CASSRGLAGANEQFF,TRBJ2-1,-,TRBV10-1,TRBD2
TGTGCCAGCAGCACCCCTCAGGGCAGCACAGATACGCAGTATTTT,CASSTPQGSTDTQYF,TRBJ2-3,-,TRBV7-9,-
TGTGCCAGCGGGGGACTCCTCTGGGAGCAGTACTTC,CASGGLLWEQYF,TRBJ2-7,few,TRBV25-1,-
TGTGCCAGCTCAGGGACAGATAGCAATCAGCCCCAGCATTTT,CASSGTDSNQPQHF,TRBJ1-5,few,TRBV18,TRBD1
TGCAGTGCTAGTCCTAGCGTTTTGCAAGAGACCCAGTACTTC,CSASPSVLQETQYF,TRBJ2-5,-,TRBV20-1,-
TGCGCCAGCAGTGAGTCCCACATCAATCAGCCCCAGCATTTT,CASSESHINQPQHF,TRBJ1-5,-,TRBV10-2,-
TGTGCCAGCAGCCCTCCGGGGACAGGGGGCCGTGGTGGGGGCTACACCTTC,CASSPPGTGGRGGGYTF,TRBJ1-2,-,TRBV11-2,TRBD1
TGTGCCAGCAGCTCCTGGGGGACAGTGGGTGAAAAACTGTTTTTT,CASSSWGTVGEKLFF,TRBJ1-4,-,TRBV7-2,TRBD1
TGTGCCAGCAGCCCGGGAACAGGGTTAGGCAATCAGCCCCAGCATTTT,CASSPGTGLGNQPQHF,TRBJ1-5,-,TRBV7-2,-
TGCAGTGCTAGAGATCGTATTCGGTCAGGGGAGGGTGGCTACACCTTC,CSARDRIRSGEGGYTF,TRBJ1-2,few,TRBV20-1,-
TGTGCCAGCAGTGAAGAACAGCGTAATCAGCCCCAGCATTTT,CASSEEQRNQPQHF,TRBJ1-5,-,TRBV2,-
TGTGCCAGCCGGGGGGACAGGAATCCGGGGGGCTACACCTTC,CASRGDRNPGGYTF,TRBJ1-2,-,TRBV28,TRBD1
TGTGCCTGGAGTGCCGGACTTAGCTCCTACAATGAGCAGTTCTTC,CAWSAGLSSYNEQFF,TRBJ2-1,-,TRBV30,-
TGCAGTGCCCCGGGAGGGGACTATGGCTACACCTTC,CSAPGGDYGYTF,TRBJ1-2,-,TRBV20-1,-
TGTGCCAGCAGGAAGAACAGCGGCTCCTTCTCCTACGAGCAGTACTTC,CASRKNSGSFSYEQYF,TRBJ2-7,once,TRBV28,-
TGTGCCAGCAGTCCTATAGCGGGGGGGCCGTTCAATGAGCAGTTCTTC,CASSPIAGGPFNEQFF,TRBJ2-1,-,TRBV12-3/TRBV12-4,TRBD2
TGTGCCAGCAGCTTAGCCCTAGCGGGAGTATACGAGCAGTACTTC,CASSLALAGVYEQYF,TRBJ2-7,-,TRBV11-2,TRBD2
TGTGCCAGCAGTTACCAGGCGGTAGGCAGCTCCTACGAGCAGTACTTC,CASSYQAVGSSYEQYF,TRBJ2-7,-,TRBV6-5,-